This T cell receptor beta chain was documented in a study of CD8+CD57+ T cells in acquired aplastic anemia. The TCR beta profiling, which covered VDJ combination and CDR3 sequence, was carried out using genomic DNA as the template. TCRdb fed the reads into MiXCR, producing one record per CDR3 protein. The table lists under 200,000 distinct CDR3 sequences, over 60% of them singletons. The CDR3 is 13 amino acids. The V gene end was trimmed by 2 bases and the J gene end by 2 bases; junction bases not matched to a gene: 3. The germline CDR1 and CDR2 sequences are DFQATT and SNEGSKA (reference sequence). The chain uses TRBV20-1 and TRBJ2-7, with 7 nucleotides matching TRBD2. Sequenced: sorted CD4+, CD8+, or CD8+CD57+ T cells (not recorded which) from PBMCs. This TCR derives from a human donor with severe aplastic anemia or a healthy control (not recorded which). The CDR3 DNA is TGCAGTGCTAGACTAGCGGTCCCCTACGAGCAGTACTTC. Amino acid sequence: CSARLAVPYEQYF.